A selection of T cell receptor beta chains follows, all from one sample in a study of radiotherapy plus CTLA-4 blockade in lung cancer. Generated by immunoSEQ multiplex PCR, the TCRdb table keeps only in-frame clones and is missing some. Found here are 40,000 to 60,000 clones, roughly four fifths of them singletons; the top ten hold approximately 3.3%. The input for sequencing was peripheral blood, taken from a patient treated with radiotherapy plus ipilimumab. Source of these receptors: a human donor with non-small cell lung cancer who had stable disease on radiotherapy plus ipilimumab. CDR3s include the opening cysteine and the closing phenylalanine or tryptophan. Each record gives: D gene, clone size, V gene, J gene, CDR3 DNA, CDR3 protein. A D gene is named only where the DNA matches it firmly. A clone size is listed for some rows: how often the clone was seen (once, few, many), or a class if it is expanded.

>.|.|TRBV5-6|TRBJ2-3
TGTGCCAGCAGCTTAAGGACAGAAAGCACAGATACGCAGTATTTT
CASSLRTESTDTQYF
>TRBD2|.|TRBV6-5|TRBJ2-7
TGTGCCAGCAGAAGTCGGACTAGCGGGAGTTCGTGGCAGTACTTC
CASRSRTSGSSWQYF
>TRBD2|once|TRBV10-3|TRBJ2-7
TGTGCCATCAGTGGGCAATATAGCGGGGGGGCCTACGAGCAGTACTTC
CAISGQYSGGAYEQYF
>.|.|TRBV21-1|TRBJ2-7
TGTGCCAGCAGCAGAGGATCCCAGTACTTC
CASSRGSQYF
>TRBD2|.|TRBV19|TRBJ2-1
TGTGCCAGTAGTCCCCGACTAGCGGTCCCTCTGAGCAATGAGCAGTTCTTC
CASSPRLAVPLSNEQFF
>.|.|TRBV5-4|TRBJ2-7
TGTGCCAGCAGCTCCCCACAGGGCAAGGGGATTTACGAGCAGTACTTC
CASSSPQGKGIYEQYF
>.|.|TRBV25-1|TRBJ2-1
TGTGCCAGCAGTCTGGCGGGCCGTTACAATGAGCAGTTCTTC
CASSLAGRYNEQFF
>TRBD2|.|TRBV9|TRBJ2-2
TGTGCCAGCAGCCCACGGACTAGCGGGATAGTTCCCGGGGAGCTGTTTTTT
CASSPRTSGIVPGELFF
>TRBD1|.|TRBV29-1|TRBJ2-3
TGCAGCGTTGAGGGGGACAGGGGGCCGGGAGATACGCAGTATTTT
CSVEGDRGPGDTQYF
>.|.|TRBV11-3|TRBJ2-6
TGTGCCAGCAGCTTAGGCGCCGCCAACGTCCTGACTTTC
CASSLGAANVLTF
>.|.|TRBV27|TRBJ2-7
TGTGCCAGCAGTTTAACACGGAGCTACGAGCAGTACTTC
CASSLTRSYEQYF
>.|.|TRBV28|TRBJ2-1
TGTGCCAGCACTAATCCCTCTTTTAGGAGTGAGCAGTTCTTC
CASTNPSFRSEQFF
>.|.|TRBV9|TRBJ2-7
TGTGCCAGCAGCGTGGGCCCAACCTACGAGCAGTACTTC
CASSVGPTYEQYF
>TRBD1|.|TRBV9|TRBJ2-7
TGTGCCAGCAGCGTAGGGACAGGGAGAAGCTACGAGCAGTACTTC
CASSVGTGRSYEQYF
>TRBD1|.|TRBV27|TRBJ2-3
TGTGCCAGCAGTTTGTCAGGGGGTGAAGTATCAGATACGCAGTATTTT
CASSLSGGEVSDTQYF
>.|.|TRBV19|TRBJ1-1
TGTGCCAGTAGTGCCTCCAGGGAATGGAGCACTGAAGCTTTCTTT
CASSASREWSTEAFF
>.|once|TRBV10-3|TRBJ2-3
TGTGCCATGAGCCAGGGGCGGAAAAGCACAGATACGCAGTATTTT
CAMSQGRKSTDTQYF
>TRBD1|.|TRBV19|TRBJ2-6
TGTGCCAGTAGTATAGCAACCGGGACAGGGTCCTCTGGGGCCAACGTCCTGACTTTC
CASSIATGTGSSGANVLTF
>TRBD2|.|TRBV19|TRBJ2-1
TGTGCCAGTAGTAGCGGGAGGGCTAAGAATGAGCAGTTCTTC
CASSSGRAKNEQFF
>.|.|TRBV7-6|TRBJ2-7
TGTGCCAGCAGCTTAATATTTAGCGGCGGCCACGAGCAGTACTTC
CASSLIFSGGHEQYF